The subject of this entry is one TCR beta chain. Its antigen is currently unknown. MiXCR, applied by TCRdb to the RT-PCR reads, yields one record per CDR3 protein. This sample has around 470,000 distinct CDR3 sequences, with approximately 7.3% found just once. The data originate from a study of response to subunit inactivated influenza vaccine. Findings of the study overall: There was a suggestion from the authors that each seasonal influenza vaccination recruits few new T cells.

This receptor was taken from a man between 45 and 75 years old who received an inactivated influenza vaccine. The material sequenced was PBMCs from blood, taken about 24 months after vaccination.

Here the CDR3 reads CASSPYGRASDEQFF. CDR3 nucleotides: TGTGCCAGCAGCCCCTACGGGAGGGCCTCGGATGAGCAGTTCTTC. The V call is TRBV11-2, the J call TRBJ2-1; TRBD2 agrees at 8 bases. This CDR3 has 15 amino acids. Per germline, CDR1 SGHAT and CDR2 FQNNGV. With 5 bases clipped from V and 8 bases from J, the junction kept 11 bases outside the gene matches.